This T cell receptor (beta chain) was sequenced in a study of glioma-infiltrating T cells after dendritic cell vaccination. Trimming cost V 5 bases and J 4 bases, with 14 bases left between them. Germline V gene data show CDR1 as LGHNA and CDR2 as YSLEER. The CDR3 is made up of 14 amino acids. Sequenced by immunoSEQ multiplex PCR; TCRdb stores in-frame clones only, minus some. In the table there are under 100,000 clones, 70% to 90% of which are singletons. This clone was observed a few times. The specimen comprised blood, sampled before dendritic cell vaccination. The origin of this receptor is a human donor with glioblastoma. This chain links TRBV4-3 with TRBJ1-1, with D possibly being TRBD1 (6 bases). CDR3 sequence (DNA): TGCGCCAGCAGCGCCCACCAGGGGAGCACTGAAGCTTTCTTT. Residues: CASSAHQGSTEAFF.